Shown below are 13 T cell receptor beta chains from a single sample sequenced in a study of cytomegalovirus exposure and HLA in healthy donors. Measured with immunoSEQ multiplex PCR; TCRdb has only the in-frame clones, and not every one. The sample holds 250,000 to 400,000 clones; over 75% are singletons and the top ten take 0.9% to 1%. The sample comprised PBMCs. The receptors here all came from a man aged 25-45 years in good health and CMV-seronegative.

The chain uses TRBV5-1 and TRBJ2-4, with D possibly matching TRBD2 (6 bases). CDR3 length equals 16 residues. V lost 5 bases, J lost 0 bases, and 15 bases lay in between. Germline V gives CDR1 SGHRS, CDR2 YFSETQ. In DNA form, the CDR3 reads TGCGCCAGCAGTCAAGGAGGGAAACTAGCCAAAAACATTCAGTACTTC. This gives the protein CASSQGGKLAKNIQYF.

The V gene is TRBV10-3, the J gene TRBJ2-7; 8 bases agree with TRBD1. The V segment lost 1 base and the J segment 12 bases; nucleotides outside the gene matches: 11. There are 14 residues in the CDR3. The V gene's germline CDR1 is ENHRY and CDR2 SYGVKD. CDR3 in DNA: TGTGCCATCAGTGAGTTAGGGACAGGTGGAAGTCTGTACTTC. Translated: CAISELGTGGSLYF.

This rearrangement joins TRBV15 to TRBJ1-4; 7 nucleotides line up with TRBD1. V was pared by 2 bases and J by 7 bases, with 13 bases of the junction left unmatched. The CDR3 is made up of 17 amino acids. Germline V gives CDR1 LNHNV, CDR2 YYDKDF (reference sequence). CDR3 bases: TGTGCCACCAGCAGAACGACGACAGGGCGGATTTCTGAAAAACTGTTTTTT. Protein sequence: CATSRTTTGRISEKLFF.

This chain joins TRBV27 and TRBJ1-4; 8 positions match TRBD1. The CDR3 sequence is 16 residues long. CDR1 is MNHEY, CDR2 SMNVEV, per germline (reference sequence). V lost 5 bases and J lost 2; bases outside the gene matches: 7. CDR3 sequence: CASSARGQFTNEKLFF. The CDR3 coding sequence is TGTGCCAGCAGTGCCAGGGGGCAGTTTACTAATGAAAAACTGTTTTTT. The full variable domain, completed using reference TRBV27 and TRBJ1-4, is EAQVTQNPRYLITVTGKKLTVTCSQNMNHEYMSWYRQDPGLGLRQIYYSMNVEVTDKGDVPEGYKVSRKEKRNFPLILESPSPNQTSLYFCASSARGQFTNEKLFFGSGTQLSVL.

The chain employs TRBV7-2 and TRBJ1-1; TRBD1 aligns across 9 bases. Germline assignment: CDR1 SGHTA and CDR2 FQGNSA. The CDR3 is 16 residues long. The ends lost 5 bases at V and 1 base at J; junction bases unmatched: 8. The CDR3 coding sequence is TGTGCCAGCAGCCCAGAATTACAGGGGGCGAACACTGAAGCTTTCTTT. It yields the protein CASSPELQGANTEAFF. The full variable domain, with the rest looked up from reference TRBV7-2 and TRBJ1-1, is GAGVSQSPSNKVTEKGKDVELRCDPISGHTALYWYRQSLGQGLEFLIYFQGNSAPDKSGLPSDRFSAERTGGSVSTLTIQRTQQEDSAVYLCASSPELQGANTEAFFGQGTRLTVV.

The rearrangement uses TRBV5-1 and TRBJ2-7, with no clear D. This CDR3 is built from 14 residues. In germline, CDR1 is SGHRS, CDR2 YFSETQ. Trimming pared 3 bases from V and 2 bases from J, leaving 12 bases between. CDR3 residues: CASSSGGITYEQYF. The CDR3 coding sequence is TGCGCCAGCAGCTCCGGCGGTATCACCTACGAGCAGTACTTC.

This sequence joins TRBV6-5 and TRBJ1-3, with TRBD1 matching over 7 bases. This CDR3 has 15 residues. Germline trimming cut 5 bases from V and 3 bases from J; bases unmatched to any gene: 7. Germline V gene data show CDR1 as MNHEY and CDR2 as SVGAGI. CDR3 coding DNA: TGTGCCAGCAGTCAGCTGACAGGGATTGGAAACACCATATATTTT. As protein: CASSQLTGIGNTIYF.

Comment on this clone: The identical CDR3 is also encoded by other nucleotide sequences in the sample. This CDR3 reads CATSRAGGSGANVLTF. The CDR3 bases are TGTGCCACCAGCCGGGCCGGGGGGTCTGGGGCCAACGTCCTGACTTTC. The chain links TRBV15 to TRBJ2-6; 7 nucleotides align to TRBD2. Trimming removed 5 bases from V and 1 base from J; junction bases left unmatched: 5. From germline, CDR1 is LNHNV and CDR2 YYDKDF (reference sequence). This CDR3 is 16 amino acids long.

This chain links TRBV7-2 with TRBJ1-1; no reliable D call. This CDR3 spans 15 amino acids. Trimming took off 5 bases at V and 4 bases at J, with 17 bases between the two ends. Germline loops: CDR1 SGHTA, CDR2 FQGNSA. CDR3 coding DNA: TGTGCCAGCAGCCGACTTGGATTCAGAGCCACTGAAGCTTTCTTT. This codes for CASSRLGFRATEAFF.

The chain is built from TRBV5-1 and TRBJ2-7; TRBD2 matches at 14 bases. The length of the CDR3 is 17 residues. J was trimmed by 0 bases and V by 4 bases; bases with no gene match: 6. The germline V gene encodes CDR1 SGHRS and CDR2 YFSETQ. The CDR3 nucleotides are TGCGCCAGCAGCCAGGGGACTAGCGGGGGTTACTCCTACGAGCAGTACTTC. Translated: CASSQGTSGGYSYEQYF.

The chain uses TRBV7-9 and TRBJ1-2; 8 positions agree with TRBD1. The junction had 6 bases not matched to a gene; V was cut back by 5 bases and J by 1 base. This CDR3 region has 15 residues. The germline CDR1 and CDR2 sequences are SEHNR and FQNEAQ (reference sequence). The CDR3 here is CASSLDRESNYGYTF. In nucleotides, the CDR3 is TGTGCCAGCAGCCTGGACAGGGAAAGTAACTATGGCTACACCTTC. The full variable domain, in which reference TRBV7-9 and TRBJ1-2 provide the parts outside the CDR3, is DTGVSQNPRHKITKRGQNVTFRCDPISEHNRLYWYRQTLGQGPEFLTYFQNEAQLEKSRLLSDRFSAERPKGSFSTLEIQRTEQGDSAMYLCASSLDRESNYGYTFGSGTRLTVV.

This chain joins TRBV6-6 and TRBJ2-7; D is possibly TRBD1 (5 bases). The germline V gene encodes CDR1 MNHNY and CDR2 SVGAGI (reference sequence). CDR3 size: 15 residues. Trimming took 6 bases from V and 5 from J, leaving 20 bases between them. The CDR3 sequence is CASSYSQVTSNEQYF. CDR3 coding DNA: TGTGCCAGCAGCTATTCACAGGTTACTTCCAACGAGCAGTACTTC.

This sequence joins TRBV4-1 and TRBJ2-2; 13 nucleotides align to TRBD2. Per the germline V gene, CDR1 is MGHRA and CDR2 is YSYEKL. This CDR3 has 17 amino acids. After removal of 8 bases from V and 5 bases from J, the junction contained 11 bases not matched to a gene. The DNA for the CDR3 is TGCGCCAGCCATCACGGACTAGCGGGGGTTGGGACCGGGGAGCTGTTTTTT. Protein: CASHHGLAGVGTGELFF.